These T cell receptor beta chains were read from a single sample in a study of cytomegalovirus exposure and HLA in healthy donors. TCRdb keeps only in-frame clones here, not all; method: immunoSEQ multiplex PCR. The top ten hold 0.4% to 0.55% of the sample, which has around 150,000 clones, approximately 91% seen once. Sequencing was performed on PBMCs. The receptors here all came from a woman in her thirties or forties in good health and CMV-seronegative. CDR3s include the opening cysteine and the closing phenylalanine or tryptophan. D genes are given only for firm matches. Not every row has a clone size; where given, it reads once, few, many or a size class.

CDR3 DNA	CDR3 protein	V gene	J gene	clone size	D gene
TGTGCCAGCTCGGGCAGTGGGACTAGCGGGAGTGAGCAGTACTTC	CASSGSGTSGSEQYF	TRBV11-3	TRBJ2-7	.	TRBD2
TGTGCCAGCAGCTTAGGTGCGGGCGGGAGCAATGAGCAGTTCTTC	CASSLGAGGSNEQFF	TRBV7-3	TRBJ2-1	.	TRBD2
TGTGCCAGCAGTCCATCGGGGGACGTCACCTACGAGCAGTACTTC	CASSPSGDVTYEQYF	TRBV25-1	TRBJ2-7	.	.
TGTGCCAGTAGCCCTACTGCAGGGACAGTAAACTATGGCTACACCTTC	CASSPTAGTVNYGYTF	TRBV19	TRBJ1-2	.	TRBD1
TGTGCCAGCTCATTCCAAGCGGGAGCCGGGGAGCTGTTTTTT	CASSFQAGAGELFF	TRBV27	TRBJ2-2	.	TRBD2
TGTGCCAGCAGCCTTGGACAGCCCTACGAGCAGTACTTC	CASSLGQPYEQYF	TRBV7-8	TRBJ2-7	.	.
TGTGCCAGCAGCTGGAACGGGGGGGTGGGTACTGAAGCTTTCTTT	CASSWNGGVGTEAFF	TRBV5-4	TRBJ1-1	few	.
TGTGCCAGTAGTTCCGCGCGGCGGGCCCCCACAGATACGCAGTATTTT	CASSSARRAPTDTQYF	TRBV19	TRBJ2-3	.	.
TGTGCCAGCAGCTTTTTTAACAGGGTGGACACTGAAGCTTTCTTT	CASSFFNRVDTEAFF	TRBV5-6	TRBJ1-1	.	.
TGCGCCAGCAGCGAGTCCAGGGGAGATGAAAAACTGTTTTTT	CASSESRGDEKLFF	TRBV5-1	TRBJ1-4	.	.
TGTGCCAGCCATCCGGCGGGGCCCGGATCGACGAGCAATCAGCCCCAGCATTTT	CASHPAGPGSTSNQPQHF	TRBV10-3	TRBJ1-5	once	.
TGCGCCAGCAGCTTGGTAGCGGCTGTAGGGAATGAGCAGTTCTTC	CASSLVAAVGNEQFF	TRBV5-1	TRBJ2-1	once	.
TGTTCCAGCAGCGGGACTAGCGGTTGGGCCGGGGAGCTGTTTTTT	CSSSGTSGWAGELFF	TRBV7-9	TRBJ2-2	.	TRBD2
TGTGCCAGCAGTGAACCTGGGGGAGGGCCCTACGAGCAGTACTTC	CASSEPGGGPYEQYF	TRBV2	TRBJ2-7	once	TRBD2
TGTGCCAGCAGCTTAAAGATAGCGGGAGTTCAGGACGAGCAGTACTTC	CASSLKIAGVQDEQYF	TRBV11-3	TRBJ2-7	.	TRBD2
TGTGCCAGTAAGACGCAGGGTGGAGACGAGCAGTACTTC	CASKTQGGDEQYF	TRBV6-1	TRBJ2-7	.	.
TGTGCCAGCAATTGGGGCCGGAGTCAGCCCCAGCATTTT	CASNWGRSQPQHF	TRBV28	TRBJ1-5	.	.
TGTGCCAGCAGTTTATGGGCCCGGGGTCCTGAAGCTTTCTTT	CASSLWARGPEAFF	TRBV27	TRBJ1-1	.	.
TGCGCCAGCAGACTAGCGGGAGTTGCCGGGGAGCTGTTTTTT	CASRLAGVAGELFF	TRBV5-1	TRBJ2-2	.	TRBD2
TGTGCCAGCACTAGCTCGAGCTCCTACAATGAGCAGTTCTTC	CASTSSSSYNEQFF	TRBV7-8	TRBJ2-1	once	.
TGTGCCAGCAGCCACCCAGCGGGGGTGAGAGAGACCCAGTACTTC	CASSHPAGVRETQYF	TRBV14	TRBJ2-5	.	TRBD2
TGTGCCAGTACTGGACAGGGAAGTTATCAGCCCCAGCATTTT	CASTGQGSYQPQHF	TRBV28	TRBJ1-5	.	TRBD1
TGTGCCAGCAGACGACAGGGTGGTGGAAACACCATATATTTT	CASRRQGGGNTIYF	TRBV7-9	TRBJ1-3	.	TRBD1
TGTGCCAGCAGTTTATCGAGGTGGGGGGTGAACACCGGGGAGCTGTTTTTT	CASSLSRWGVNTGELFF	TRBV27	TRBJ2-2	.	.
TGTGCCAGCACCCCGACCAGGGGCAATCAGCCCCAGCATTTT	CASTPTRGNQPQHF	TRBV27	TRBJ1-5	.	.
TGTGCCAGCAGTTACTCGTACGGGACTACCACAGATACGCAGTATTTT	CASSYSYGTTTDTQYF	TRBV6-5	TRBJ2-3	few	TRBD2
TGTGCCAGCAGTCCCAGGATACTCTCCTACGAGCAGTACTTC	CASSPRILSYEQYF	TRBV25-1	TRBJ2-7	few	.
TGTGCCAGCAGCCGGAATGTTGGAGGGCCGGGGGTCGGGAACGAGCAGTACTTC	CASSRNVGGPGVGNEQYF	TRBV14	TRBJ2-7	.	.
TGTGCCAGCAGCTTACTCTCTAGCGGGCAAGAGACCCAGTACTTC	CASSLLSSGQETQYF	TRBV7-3	TRBJ2-5	.	TRBD2
TGTGCCAGCAGGACTGACAGGGAGCTTGGCTACACCTTC	CASRTDRELGYTF	TRBV28	TRBJ1-2	.	TRBD1
TGTGCCAGCAGCGCTCAAGGACAGGGTGCCGGAAACACCATATATTTT	CASSAQGQGAGNTIYF	TRBV7-2	TRBJ1-3	.	TRBD1
TGTGCCTGCCGGCAGGGCCCCTACGAGCAGTACTTC	CACRQGPYEQYF	TRBV28	TRBJ2-7	few	.
TGTGCCAGCAGCGGGACTTACTCTGGAAACACCATATATTTT	CASSGTYSGNTIYF	TRBV7-9	TRBJ1-3	few	.
TGTGCCAGTAGTCTCCCCGAGGGGAGGGACGAGCAGTACTTC	CASSLPEGRDEQYF	TRBV19	TRBJ2-7	.	TRBD2
TGCGCCAGCAGCCAAGGGGAGGCAACTACGGGCAATGAGCAGTTCTTC	CASSQGEATTGNEQFF	TRBV4-1	TRBJ2-1	.	.
TGTGCCAGTAGTCCTCCGGGGTCTTGGGATGAGCAGTTCTTC	CASSPPGSWDEQFF	TRBV19	TRBJ2-1	once	.
TGCGCCAGCAGCCAAGAAAAAGGGGCGAACACCTTC	CASSQEKGANTF	TRBV4-3	TRBJ1-2	few	.
TGTGCCAGCAGCGCGAAGACTGGCTACGAGCAGTACTTC	CASSAKTGYEQYF	TRBV7-9	TRBJ2-7	.	.
TGTGCCAGCAGCTCGATTAGCGGGGAGACCCAGTACTTC	CASSSISGETQYF	TRBV11-3	TRBJ2-5	.	TRBD2
TGTGCCATGGGGGGAAACAATGAGCAGTTCTTC	CAMGGNNEQFF	TRBV10-3	TRBJ2-1	.	.
TGCGCCAGCAGCTTGTATCAGGGGGCGAACACCGGGGAGCTGTTTTTT	CASSLYQGANTGELFF	TRBV5-1	TRBJ2-2	.	TRBD1
TGTGCCTGGAGTGTGTCCAGCGCCCAAGAGACCCAGTACTTC	CAWSVSSAQETQYF	TRBV30	TRBJ2-5	.	.
TGTGCCATCGGGACAGGGGGTAATGAGCAGTTCTTC	CAIGTGGNEQFF	TRBV10-3	TRBJ2-1	.	TRBD1
TGCGCCAGCAGCGTGCAACTAGTGAGCTCCTACAATGAGCAGTTCTTC	CASSVQLVSSYNEQFF	TRBV4-1	TRBJ2-1	once	.
TGTGCCAGCAGCCACCGAGGGACTAGCGGGCCCTACGAGCAGTACTTC	CASSHRGTSGPYEQYF	TRBV7-9	TRBJ2-7	.	TRBD2
TGCGCCAGCAGCCATTGGGACAACCAAGAGACCCAGTACTTC	CASSHWDNQETQYF	TRBV4-1	TRBJ2-5	.	.
TGTTCCAGCAGCTCCCGGGAGGGCCGCGGAGATACGCAGTATTTT	CSSSSREGRGDTQYF	TRBV7-9	TRBJ2-3	.	TRBD2
TGTGCCATCAGTGAGGCCGGACTAGCGGGTTGGAACACCGGGGAGCTGTTTTTT	CAISEAGLAGWNTGELFF	TRBV10-3	TRBJ2-2	.	TRBD2
TGTGCCACCACCGGGGATCGGGAGACCCAGTACTTC	CATTGDRETQYF	TRBV9	TRBJ2-5	.	.
TGTGCCACCAGCAGGGCTGGCGGGAGGCCCTCCTACAATGAGCAGTTCTTC	CATSRAGGRPSYNEQFF	TRBV15	TRBJ2-1	.	TRBD2
TGCAGCGTGGCCACAGGGGTGCGCTATGGCTACACCTTC	CSVATGVRYGYTF	TRBV29-1	TRBJ1-2	.	TRBD1
TGTGCCAGCAGAACCCCGGGATCCACCCAAGAGACCCAGTACTTC	CASRTPGSTQETQYF	TRBV5-4	TRBJ2-5	.	.
TGTGCCAGCAGTTACTCGGCTTGGTATGGCTACACCTTC	CASSYSAWYGYTF	TRBV6-5	TRBJ1-2	few	.
TGCGCCAGCAGCACGAGGGGATCGGGAGCGTCCTACAATGAGCAGTTCTTC	CASSTRGSGASYNEQFF	TRBV5-1	TRBJ2-1	few	.
TGTGCCAGCAGGAGACTAGCGGGAGGGCAGGGCGAGCAGTACTTC	CASRRLAGGQGEQYF	TRBV11-2	TRBJ2-7	.	TRBD2
TGTGCCAGCAGTTCAGCACTAAGCGGTGAGCAGTTCTTC	CASSSALSGEQFF	TRBV27	TRBJ2-1	.	.
TGTGCCAGTTCGCCGGGGGTGACTGAAGCTTTCTTT	CASSPGVTEAFF	TRBV5-6	TRBJ1-1	.	.
TGCAGCGTTGGGGGACTAGCGGTTACCCAAGAGACCCAGTACTTC	CSVGGLAVTQETQYF	TRBV29-1	TRBJ2-5	.	TRBD2
TGCGCCAGCAGCCAAGGACATCTTAGCACAGATACGCAGTATTTT	CASSQGHLSTDTQYF	TRBV4-3	TRBJ2-3	.	.